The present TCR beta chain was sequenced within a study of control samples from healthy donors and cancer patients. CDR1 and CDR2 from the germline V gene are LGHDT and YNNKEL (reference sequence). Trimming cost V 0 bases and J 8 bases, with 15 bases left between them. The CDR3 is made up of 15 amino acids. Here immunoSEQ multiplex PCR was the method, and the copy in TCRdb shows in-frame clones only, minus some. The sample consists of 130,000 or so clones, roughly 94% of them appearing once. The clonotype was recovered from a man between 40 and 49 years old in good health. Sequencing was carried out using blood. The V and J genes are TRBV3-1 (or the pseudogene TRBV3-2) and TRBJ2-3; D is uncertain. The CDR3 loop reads CASSQDYPLSATQYF. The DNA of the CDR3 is TGTGCCAGCAGCCAAGATTACCCCTTATCGGCTACGCAGTATTTT.